This T cell receptor beta chain appears in the sequencing data of a study of cytomegalovirus exposure and HLA in healthy donors. Study information: In an earlier analysis, 90 million to 120 million unique TCR beta sequences were found from some 200 million T cells.

Trimming left V 5 bases short and J 5 bases short, with 10 bases between. Germline lookup yields CDR1 GTSNPN and CDR2 SVGIG (reference sequence). This CDR3 region has 11 residues. This clone was seen a handful of times. What it binds is unknown. 13 Jbeta primers and 60 Vbeta primers were used for the PCR. Clones were sequenced by immunoSEQ multiplex PCR, and TCRdb holds only the in-frame ones, with some missing. The sample contains 35,000 to 45,000 clones, 60% to 70% of which appear only once. Overall study findings and caveats: Per published reports, the classifier diagnosed cytomegalovirus status with high specificity and sensitivity. Further analysis, carried out later, found HLA-associated TCR beta chains more clonally expanded than equally common other chains. Some V segments could not be told apart, so they were left out, TRBV6-2 and TRBV6-3 among them.

Source material: PBMCs. The genes are TRBV30 and TRBJ2-7, with D perhaps TRBD1 (5 bases). This clonotype was sampled from a man aged 60 to 69 in good health and CMV-seropositive. The CDR3 sequence is CAWSRVDEQYF. Here the CDR3 DNA reads TGTGCCTGGTCCAGGGTCGACGAGCAGTACTTC.